These T cell receptor beta chains were read from a single sample in a study of CD8 T cells in ankylosing spondylitis. TCRdb re-analysed the 5' RACE reads in MiXCR, keeping a single row per CDR3 protein. This table holds 250,000 to 350,000 distinct CDR3 sequences, around 19% found once. The specimen was blood, either unsorted or a sorted T cell fraction (not recorded which). The source is a male donor with ankylosing spondylitis or in good health (not recorded which). Both conserved end residues are part of each CDR3. Each record gives: CDR3 protein, CDR3 DNA, V gene, J gene, D gene, clone size. D genes are given only for firm matches. Not all rows give a size; the values are once, few, many and, for expanded clones, a class.

CASSPGGDTKNSPLHF,TGTGCCAGCAGCCCAGGCGGGGACACAAAGAATTCACCCCTCCACTTT,TRBV9,TRBJ1-6,NA,NA
CASSPGTSGLETQYF,TGTGCCAGCAGCCCCGGGACTAGCGGTTTAGAGACCCAGTACTTC,TRBV4-2,TRBJ2-5,TRBD2,few
CASSGSAQPQHF,TGTGCCAGCTCCGGGTCAGCTCAGCCCCAGCATTTT,TRBV12-3/TRBV12-4,TRBJ1-5,NA,many
CASSLDRSRNIQETQYF,TGTGCCAGCAGCTTAGACAGGAGCCGAAACATTCAAGAGACCCAGTACTTC,TRBV7-9,TRBJ2-5,NA,NA
CSARALQSMNTEAFF,TGCAGTGCTAGGGCCTTACAGAGCATGAACACTGAAGCTTTCTTT,TRBV20-1,TRBJ1-1,NA,few
CASRMGLEAKNIQYF,TGTGCCAGCAGGATGGGACTAGAAGCCAAAAACATTCAGTACTTC,TRBV12-3/TRBV12-4,TRBJ2-4,TRBD2,NA
CASSQELAGLAFPFF,TGTGCCAGCAGCCAAGAACTAGCGGGCCTCGCCTTTCCGTTCTTC,TRBV4-2,TRBJ2-1,TRBD2,many
CASYKGSNQPQHF,TGTGCCAGCTATAAGGGTAGCAATCAGCCCCAGCATTTT,TRBV6-1,TRBJ1-5,NA,few
CASSFPGGGGLRETQYF,TGTGCCAGCAGCTTCCCGGGTGGCGGGGGCCTCCGAGAGACCCAGTACTTC,TRBV5-6,TRBJ2-5,NA,NA
CASSKQGVREKLFF,TGTGCCAGCAGTAAGCAGGGGGTGCGTGAAAAACTGTTTTTT,TRBV12-3/TRBV12-4,TRBJ1-4,TRBD1,NA
CASSTGLGATGNEQFF,TGTGCCAGCAGTACCGGACTAGGAGCCACAGGGAATGAGCAGTTCTTC,TRBV6-2/TRBV6-3,TRBJ2-1,NA,NA
CASSSRDRNTGELFF,TGTGCCAGCAGTTCCCGGGACAGAAACACCGGGGAGCTGTTTTTT,TRBV11-2,TRBJ2-2,TRBD1,NA
CSGFDSPDTIYF,TGCAGCGGCTTTGACAGTCCAGACACCATATATTTT,TRBV29-1,TRBJ1-3,NA,few
CASSQSTSAGELFF,TGTGCCAGCAGCCAGTCGACTAGTGCCGGGGAGCTGTTTTTT,TRBV7-2,TRBJ2-2,NA,NA
CASSILPGRGAVLDTGELFF,TGTGCCAGTAGTATCCTTCCAGGGCGTGGCGCCGTTTTGGACACCGGGGAGCTGTTTTTT,TRBV19,TRBJ2-2,NA,few
CASSVTSGSSDTQYF,TGTGCCAGCAGCGTGACTAGCGGGAGTTCCGATACGCAGTATTTT,TRBV7-3,TRBJ2-3,TRBD2,NA
CASSSATITGELFF,TGTGCCAGCAGCTCGGCGACCATCACCGGGGAGCTGTTTTTT,TRBV11-1,TRBJ2-2,NA,NA
CSAPGDGQAPRVAKNIQYF,TGCAGTGCACCAGGCGATGGACAAGCACCAAGAGTTGCCAAAAACATTCAGTACTTC,TRBV20-1,TRBJ2-4,NA,few
CASSQSLGGKLFF,TGTGCCAGCAGCCAGTCCCTAGGTGGAAAACTGTTTTTT,TRBV14,TRBJ1-4,NA,NA
CASSLGAREETQYF,TGTGCCAGCAGTTTAGGGGCCAGGGAAGAGACCCAGTACTTC,TRBV27,TRBJ2-5,NA,few
CASSVPRGTQETQYF,TGTGCCAGCAGTGTCCCCCGGGGGACTCAAGAGACCCAGTACTTC,TRBV2,TRBJ2-5,NA,few
CASRPDREETQYF,TGTGCCAGCAGACCCGACAGGGAAGAGACCCAGTACTTC,TRBV11-2,TRBJ2-5,TRBD1,few
CAISLGGPGTGAGNTIYF,TGTGCCATCAGTCTCGGGGGACCCGGGACAGGGGCTGGAAACACCATATATTTT,TRBV12-3/TRBV12-4,TRBJ1-3,TRBD1,NA
CASSLTGQGTTEAFF,TGTGCCAGCAGCCTAACAGGACAGGGGACGACTGAGGCTTTCTTT,TRBV14,TRBJ1-1,TRBD1,NA
CASSIRGLYTGELFF,TGTGCCAGTAGTATCAGGGGTTTGTACACCGGGGAGCTGTTTTTT,TRBV19,TRBJ2-2,NA,few
CASSVSGMGSYNSPLHF,TGTGCCAGCAGCGTATCGGGGATGGGTTCCTATAATTCACCCCTCCACTTT,TRBV9,TRBJ1-6,NA,few
CASRPGSAGELFF,TGTGCCAGCAGGCCTGGGTCGGCCGGGGAGCTGTTTTTT,TRBV7-9,TRBJ2-2,NA,NA
CASSLELAEQFF,TGCGCCAGCAGCTTGGAACTGGCTGAGCAGTTCTTC,TRBV5-1,TRBJ2-1,NA,few
CAGSQDRGQGVTTDTQYF,TGTGCCGGCAGCCAAGATCGGGGACAGGGGGTGACCACAGATACGCAGTATTTT,TRBV4-2,TRBJ2-3,TRBD1,NA
CASSLIPGGQAFF,TGTGCCAGCAGCCTCATCCCAGGGGGCCAAGCTTTCTTT,TRBV11-2,TRBJ1-1,TRBD1,NA
CASSRRDGKSAEQFF,TGTGCCAGCAGCCGCCGGGACGGGAAGTCGGCTGAGCAGTTCTTC,TRBV12-3/TRBV12-4,TRBJ2-1,NA,few
CASRSDLGETQYF,TGTGCCAGCAGATCCGACTTGGGAGAGACCCAGTACTTC,TRBV12-3/TRBV12-4,TRBJ2-5,NA,NA
CSVEARGLAGHNEQFF,TGCAGCGTTGAAGCCAGGGGACTAGCGGGCCACAATGAGCAGTTCTTC,TRBV29-1,TRBJ2-1,TRBD2,few
CASSVGDTQYF,TGTGCCAGCAGCGTGGGTGATACGCAGTATTTT,TRBV9,TRBJ2-3,NA,many
CSGGLAALDEQFF,TGCAGCGGGGGACTAGCGGCCCTAGATGAGCAGTTCTTC,TRBV29-1,TRBJ2-1,TRBD2,NA
CAIRRGGDNEQFF,TGTGCCATCAGAAGAGGGGGGGACAATGAGCAGTTCTTC,TRBV10-3,TRBJ2-1,NA,NA
CASSLPGTGVIGSPLHF,TGTGCCAGCAGTCTACCCGGGACAGGGGTCATAGGTTCACCCCTCCACTTT,TRBV6-5,TRBJ1-6,TRBD1,NA
CSVEPDNQETQYF,TGCAGCGTTGAACCGGACAACCAAGAGACCCAGTACTTC,TRBV29-1,TRBJ2-5,NA,few
CASSSNPPGQGAADTQYF,TGCGCCAGCAGCTCGAACCCCCCGGGACAGGGGGCTGCAGATACGCAGTATTTT,TRBV5-1,TRBJ2-3,TRBD1,NA
CASNPTGLGTEAFF,TGTGCCAGCAATCCGACAGGTTTGGGCACTGAAGCTTTCTTT,TRBV28,TRBJ1-1,NA,few
CASKLAGPLNEQFF,TGTGCCAGCAAACTAGCGGGGCCACTCAATGAGCAGTTCTTC,TRBV28,TRBJ2-1,TRBD2,few